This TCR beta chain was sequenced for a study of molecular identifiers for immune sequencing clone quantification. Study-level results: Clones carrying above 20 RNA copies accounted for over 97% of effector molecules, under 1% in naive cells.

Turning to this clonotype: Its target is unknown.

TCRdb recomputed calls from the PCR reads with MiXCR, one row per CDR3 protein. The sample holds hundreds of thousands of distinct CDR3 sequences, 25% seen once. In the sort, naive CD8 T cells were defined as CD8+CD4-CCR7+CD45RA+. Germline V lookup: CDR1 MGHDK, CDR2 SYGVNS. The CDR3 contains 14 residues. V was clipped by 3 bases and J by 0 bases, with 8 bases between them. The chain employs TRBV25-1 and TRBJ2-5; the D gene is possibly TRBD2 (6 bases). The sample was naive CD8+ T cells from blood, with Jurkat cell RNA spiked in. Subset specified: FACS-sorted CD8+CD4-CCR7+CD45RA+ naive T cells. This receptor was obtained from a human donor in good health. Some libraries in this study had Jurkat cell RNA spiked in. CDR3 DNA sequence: TGTGCCAGCAGTGACCGGGACTACCAAGAGACCCAGTACTTC. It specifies CASSDRDYQETQYF.